This T cell receptor (beta chain) originates from a study of blood T cell repertoires in COVID-19. Study at large: The analysed material was cDNA or gDNA that came from T cells, B-cell-depleted T cells, or PBMCs.

Authors' methods: Reference gene primer amplification gave estimated nucleated cell counts. Some clones are missing from TCRdb's copy, which holds only in-frame ones; the method was immunoSEQ multiplex PCR. From that table come the V and J calls and clone size; the DNA was used to work out D and trimming. The data contain some 210,000 clones, 80% to 85% of them singletons. V lost 4 bases, J lost 5 bases, and 8 bases stayed unmatched. Germline V gives CDR1 SQVTM, CDR2 ANQGSEA. The CDR3 consists of 13 residues. V is TRBV29-1 and J is TRBJ2-7; 7 bases align to TRBD1. The receptor's source is a woman aged 45 to 65 with acute COVID-19. What was sequenced was PBMCs or T cells enriched from blood (not recorded which). In nucleotides, the CDR3 is TGCAGCGTTGTACGAGGGGGCCCCAACGAGCAGTACTTC. Amino acids: CSVVRGGPNEQYF.